This T cell receptor beta chain was sequenced for a study of blood T cell repertoires in COVID-19. In the study overall: Sites across the United States, Italy and Spain contributed samples from acute and convalescent COVID-19.

Sequencing was performed with immunoSEQ multiplex PCR; in TCRdb, only in-frame clones are kept and a portion is missing. This sample has about 170,000 clones; roughly four fifths occur once, and the top ten carry more than 7.5%. The CDR3 length is 13 residues. The V segment lost 10 bases and the J segment 2 bases; nucleotides outside the gene matches: 7. CDR1 is SNHLY and CDR2 is FYNNEI in the germline V gene. The sequence derives from a man aged 40-49 years who had recovered from COVID-19. The chain has TRBV2 and TRBJ1-2, with TRBD1 matching over 7 bases. Sequencing was performed on peripheral blood. The CDR3 region has the DNA TGTGCCATCAACGGACAGGACAACTATGGCTACACCTTC. This codes for CAINGQDNYGYTF.